Listed here are 19 T cell receptor beta chains from one sample, sequenced in a study of cytotoxic CD8 clonotypes in ibrutinib-treated CLL. Assay: immunoSEQ multiplex PCR; the TCRdb copy retains only in-frame clones and omits some. The table records some 150,000 clones, about 70% of them present only once. Sequenced material: PBMCs, taken after 24 months of ibrutinib treatment. Receptor source: a human donor with chronic lymphocytic leukemia.

The chain has TRBV11-3 and TRBJ2-1; D not resolved. The CDR3 length is 14 residues. The germline V gene has CDR1 SGHNT and CDR2 YENEEA. V lost 1 base to trimming and J lost 4 bases, with 8 bases between them. CDR3 amino acids: CASSLGGSYNEQFF. CDR3 nucleotides: TGTGCCAGCAGCTTAGGCGGCTCTTACAATGAGCAGTTCTTC.

This clone has just a few counts. The chain links TRBV5-1 to TRBJ2-7; tentative D call: TRBD2 (6 bases). Germline V gene data show CDR1 as SGHRS and CDR2 as YFSETQ. CDR3 length equals 14 residues. The V end was cut by 7 bases, the J end by 0 bases, with 14 bases between. CDR3 sequence: CASRLATSSYEQYF. The DNA of the CDR3 is TGCGCCAGCCGCCTAGCGACAAGCTCCTACGAGCAGTACTTC.

This clone has more than one count but fewer than ten. V is TRBV6-1 and J is TRBJ1-5; a weak D match, TRBD1 (5 bases). Trimming shortened V by 1 base and J by 0 bases, and 13 bases separated the two germline ends. CDR1 is MNHNS, CDR2 SASEGT, per germline. The CDR3 has 17 residues. CDR3 loop: CASSEGGASDSNQPQHF. The CDR3 DNA is TGTGCCAGCAGTGAAGGGGGCGCCAGCGATAGCAATCAGCCCCAGCATTTT.

The table lists this clone with a few counts. The chain employs TRBV5-6 and TRBJ1-5; 7 positions match TRBD1. The V gene end was trimmed by 4 bases and the J gene end by 4 bases; junction bases not matched to a gene: 11. Germline CDR1 is SGHDT and CDR2 is YYEEEE. This CDR3 is built from 16 residues. The CDR3 sequence: CASSPASSGGNQPQHF. The CDR3 nucleotides are TGTGCCAGCAGCCCCGCCTCGTCAGGGGGGAATCAGCCCCAGCATTTT.

The chain is built from TRBV7-2 and TRBJ2-5; either TRBD1 or TRBD2 may supply D (5 bases each). Germline CDR1 is SGHTA and CDR2 is FQGNSA. This CDR3 is 16 amino acids long. Trimming removed 5 bases at V and 5 bases at J, with 21 bases between. As DNA, the CDR3 is TGTGCCAGCAGCGAAGGGGCCGCGGGCGGGTGGGAGACCCAGTACTTC. It is translated as CASSEGAAGGWETQYF.

The chain uses TRBV19 and TRBJ2-7, with D possibly being TRBD1 or TRBD2 (5 bases each). The CDR3 runs 13 residues. Per the germline V gene, CDR1 is LNHDA and CDR2 is SQIVND (reference sequence). Trimming pared 5 bases from V and 6 bases from J, leaving 14 bases between. The CDR3 DNA reads TGTGCCAGTAGTCCCACTCGGGGCTCCGAGCAGTACTTC. This translates into CASSPTRGSEQYF.

The chain links TRBV6-1 to TRBJ1-5; a weak D match, TRBD1 (5 bases). CDR3 size: 13 residues. Germline-derived CDR1 and CDR2 are MNHNS and SASEGT. Trimming cost V 6 bases and J 9 bases, with 15 bases left between them. This chain's CDR3 is CASSPSPGGPQHF. The CDR3 DNA is TGTGCCAGCAGCCCCTCCCCCGGGGGGCCCCAGCATTTT.

This clone was seen only a few times. This rearrangement joins TRBV4-2 to TRBJ2-3; perhaps TRBD2 as D (6 bases). Trimming pared 1 base from V and 2 bases from J, leaving 10 bases between. Germline V CDR1 and CDR2: LGHNA, YNFKEQ. This CDR3 region has 15 residues. The CDR3 sequence: CASSQVGRDTDTQYF. CDR3 in DNA: TGTGCCAGCAGCCAAGTCGGGCGGGACACAGATACGCAGTATTTT.

In this sample, this clone turned up many times. The chain uses TRBV30 and TRBJ2-3; D is possibly TRBD1 or TRBD2 (6 bases each). Between the trimmed V and J ends, which lost 3 bases and 4 bases, there was a span of 8 bases. This CDR3 has 12 amino acids. CDR1 and CDR2 from the germline V gene are GTSNPN and SVGIG (reference sequence). CDR3 sequence (DNA): TGTGCCTGGAGGGGGGGCCCAGATACGCAGTATTTT. This codes for CAWRGGPDTQYF. The full variable domain, with the rest looked up from reference TRBV30 and TRBJ2-3, is SQTIHQWPATLVQPVGSPLSLECTVEGTSNPNLYWYRQAAGRGLQLLFYSVGIGQISSEVPQNLSASRPQDRQFILSSKKLLLSDSGFYLCAWRGGPDTQYFGPGTRLTVL.

The V gene is TRBV11-2, the J gene TRBJ2-1; D is unclear. Trimming shortened V by 8 bases and J by 9 bases, and 8 bases separated the two germline ends. Germline CDR1 SGHAT, CDR2 FQNNGV. The CDR3 sequence is 10 residues long. This CDR3 reads CASGQVEQFF. The DNA of the CDR3 is TGTGCCAGCGGCCAAGTTGAGCAGTTCTTC. The variable domain in full, with the rest retrieved from reference TRBV11-2 and TRBJ2-1, is EAGVAQSPRYKIIEKRQSVAFWCNPISGHATLYWYQQILGQGPKLLIQFQNNGVVDDSQLPKDRFSAERLKGVDSTLKIQPAKLEDSAVYLCASGQVEQFFGPGTRLTVL.

This clone was seen a handful of times. The chain carries TRBV5-5 and TRBJ1-3; 8 nucleotides agree with TRBD1. Germline CDR1 reads SGHKS; CDR2 reads YYEKEE (reference sequence). J lost 3 bases, V lost 4 bases, and 3 bases had no gene match. The CDR3 covers 14 residues. DNA of the CDR3: TGTGCCAGCAGCGCAGGGGGCCTTGGAAACACCATATATTTT. This encodes CASSAGGLGNTIYF.

Points on this clone: One end of the junction varies from germline; a read error may be responsible. J is TRBJ1-1 and V is TRBV5-3; perhaps TRBD1 as D (6 bases). TRBV5-3 is identified as an open reading frame with a role that is uncertain. CDR3 length equals 10 residues. This chain's CDR3 is CARSPLGDTF. Here the CDR3 DNA reads TGTGCCAGAAGCCCCTTGGGGGACACCTTT.

This chain connects TRBV4-3 to TRBJ1-6; D is undetermined. The CDR3 sequence is 17 residues long. The V gene's germline CDR1 is LGHNA and CDR2 YSLEER. Between the trimmed V and J ends, which lost 0 bases and 9 bases, there was a span of 18 bases. The CDR3 loop reads CASSQDPLGGISSPLHF. The CDR3 nucleotides read TGCGCCAGCAGCCAAGATCCTTTGGGAGGGATCTCTTCACCCCTCCACTTT.

This clone was seen a single time. The chain combines TRBV2 with TRBJ2-7; D not resolved. Trimming removed 6 bases from V and 6 bases from J, with 9 bases in between. CDR1 is SNHLY, CDR2 FYNNEI, per germline. This CDR3 contains 11 residues. The DNA of the CDR3 is TGTGCCAGCAGCGTGCCCCCCGAGCAGTACTTC. Amino acid sequence: CASSVPPEQYF.

The chain couples TRBV9 to TRBJ2-1, with 8 bases identical to TRBD1. CDR3 size: 14 residues. Germline V gene data show CDR1 as SGDLS and CDR2 as YYNGEE. V shed 0 bases, J shed 9 bases, and the junction held 5 bases outside the gene matches. The CDR3 protein is CASSVGLDRGEQFF. The CDR3 nucleotides read TGTGCCAGCAGCGTAGGCCTAGACAGGGGTGAGCAGTTCTTC.

The rearrangement links TRBV28 to TRBJ1-1, with a tentative D call TRBD1 (5 bases). Germline V lookup: CDR1 MDHEN, CDR2 SYDVKM. Trimming left V 2 bases short and J 2 bases short, with 18 bases between. The CDR3 loop spans 17 amino acids. CDR3 coding DNA: TGTGCCAGCAGTTTACTTCATTATGTGAGGGGAAACACTGAAGCTTTCTTT. This encodes CASSLLHYVRGNTEAFF.

The chain has TRBV6-6 and TRBJ2-7, with TRBD2 as a possible D gene (5 bases). V shed 6 bases and J shed 7 bases, with 19 bases lying between them. Germline loops: CDR1 MNHNY, CDR2 SVGAGI (reference sequence). This CDR3 region has 14 residues. CDR3 region: CASSPRVPAGEQYF. The CDR3 DNA reads TGTGCCAGCAGCCCCCGCGTCCCTGCGGGTGAGCAGTACTTC.

The chain carries TRBV6-5 and TRBJ2-1, with 8 bases identical to TRBD1. The V segment lost 2 bases and the J segment 7 bases; nucleotides outside the gene matches: 7. The CDR3 runs to 15 residues. The germline gives CDR1 MNHEY, CDR2 SVGAGI. The CDR3 region is CASSYPGTGGNEQFF. CDR3 nucleotide sequence: TGTGCCAGCAGTTACCCCGGGACAGGCGGGAATGAGCAGTTCTTC.

The chain uses TRBV28 and TRBJ2-5, with 10 bases lining up with TRBD2. This CDR3 comprises 14 residues. Trimming at V came to 2 bases and at J to 3 bases, leaving 0 bases not matched to a gene. Germline assignment: CDR1 MDHEN and CDR2 SYDVKM. The DNA for the CDR3 is TGTGCCAGCAGTTTACTAGCGGGGGAAGAGACCCAGTACTTC. Protein sequence: CASSLLAGEETQYF.